This T cell receptor (beta chain) was recovered during a study of long-term antiretroviral therapy in people with HIV. Whole-study results and caveats: Diversity increased after ART yet remained lower than in transplant donor controls. Collection spanned 2004 to 2017; ART regimens may be less effective than current ones.

Sequencing used immunoSEQ v3.0 at survey level. Libraries were prepared by immunoSEQ multiplex PCR; TCRdb keeps only in-frame clonotypes and omits some of them. The repertoire holds around 15,000 clones, with more than 75% as singletons. This CDR3 comprises 14 residues. Germline V gene lookup returns CDR1 SEHNR and CDR2 FQNEAQ (reference sequence). The ends were cut back, 1 base at V and 2 bases at J, with 7 bases in the middle. A remark on this clone: Its antigen is still unknown.

This TCR was sampled from a woman between 40 and 55 years old with HIV. Sequences were derived from unsorted PBMCs, sampled 0.5 years after starting antiretroviral therapy. The gene calls are TRBV7-9 and TRBJ2-3, with a weak D call TRBD1 (5 bases). The CDR3 region is CASSLEGLTDTQYF. The DNA of the CDR3 is TGTGCCAGCAGCTTAGAGGGGCTCACAGATACGCAGTATTTT.